A single sample gave rise to the 29 T cell receptor beta chains below, sequenced in a study of cytomegalovirus exposure and HLA in healthy donors (dated by TCRdb to between 2016 and 2019). Library construction relied on the immunoSEQ multiplex PCR assay. For the multiplex PCR, a mixture combining 60 forward primers for TCR Vbeta segments and 13 reverse primers for TCR Jbeta segments was used. As stored in TCRdb, this immuneACCESS dataset retains in-frame rearrangements with V and J assigned. A fraction of the clones does not appear; measured against another copy, unresolved V genes explain less than half of the discrepancy, and the remainder lacks a known reason. The sample includes about 130,000 clones, with about 82% observed a single time. The ten most abundant clones make up roughly 1.2% of the sample. Specimen: PBMCs. Receptor source: a boy aged 10-17 years in good health and CMV-seronegative.

The chain recombines TRBV4-2 with TRBJ2-1, with 8 bases that match TRBD1. In germline, CDR1 is LGHNA, CDR2 YNFKEQ. V trimming: 3 bases; J trimming: 9 bases; junction bases outside the gene matches: 4. This CDR3 has 13 amino acids. The CDR3 region has the DNA TGTGCCAGCAGCCAGGAAACAGGGGGTGAGCAGTTCTTC. Translating it yields CASSQETGGEQFF.

V gene TRBV2 combines with J gene TRBJ2-7; weak D call: TRBD2 (6 bases). The CDR3 sequence is 13 residues long. Trimming stripped 2 bases from V and 4 bases from J, with 9 bases between. Looked up from germline, CDR1 is SNHLY and CDR2 is FYNNEI. As DNA, the CDR3 is TGTGCCAGCAGTGAAACGGCGGGGTACGAGCAGTACTTC. Translating it yields CASSETAGYEQYF.

A word on this clone: One end of the junction does not line up with germline, which may come from a read error. The chain employs TRBV7-9 and TRBJ1-2; D perhaps matches TRBD1 (5 bases). Germline CDR1 SEHNR, CDR2 FQNEAQ (reference sequence). CDR3 length: 13 amino acids. The CDR3 nucleotides read TGTGCCAGCAGCCTAGCGGGGCGGTATGGCTACACCTTC. It specifies CASSLAGRYGYTF.

This rearrangement joins TRBV6-5 to TRBJ2-1; D is possibly TRBD2 (5 bases). Germline V gene sequence: CDR1 MNHEY, CDR2 SVGAGI. Trimming removed 10 bases at V and 4 bases at J, with 14 bases between. The CDR3 length is 13 residues. DNA of the CDR3: TGTGCCACCAGGAGGCGAGGGTACAATGAGCAGTTCTTC. Encoded protein: CATRRRGYNEQFF.

This chain joins TRBV30 and TRBJ2-3, with 7 bases lining up with TRBD2. The CDR3 is made up of 14 amino acids. V shed 5 bases, J shed 5 bases, and the junction held 10 bases outside the gene matches. Per the germline V gene, CDR1 is GTSNPN and CDR2 is SVGIG (reference sequence). The CDR3 spells CAWAEIGGRDTQYF. DNA for the CDR3: TGTGCCTGGGCTGAAATCGGGGGGAGAGATACGCAGTATTTT.

The CDR3 DNA follows: TGTGCCAGCAGTCTCACAGGGGGCACCGGGGAGCTGTTTTTT. Its protein product is CASSLTGGTGELFF. J is TRBJ2-2 and V is TRBV7-9; 8 nucleotides align to TRBD1. CDR1 is SEHNR, CDR2 FQNEAQ, per germline (reference sequence). The CDR3 extends over 14 amino acids. Trimming took 6 bases from V and 4 from J; bases not matched to a gene: 4.

This chain links TRBV7-8 with TRBJ2-3; D is perhaps TRBD2 (6 bases). Trimming cost V 4 bases and J 4 bases, with 12 bases left between them. CDR1 is SGHVS, CDR2 FQNEAQ, per germline. The length of the CDR3 is 14 residues. CDR3 residues: CASSSRGSPDTQYF. The DNA of the CDR3 is TGTGCCAGCAGCTCACGGGGGAGCCCAGATACGCAGTATTTT.

The rearrangement links TRBV19 to TRBJ2-1; 11 bases match TRBD2. Germline-derived CDR1 and CDR2 are LNHDA and SQIVND (reference sequence). The V segment lost 3 bases and the J segment 7 bases; nucleotides outside the gene matches: 5. CDR3 size: 15 residues. This CDR3 is CASSIPGTSGNEQFF. The CDR3 DNA reads as TGTGCCAGTAGTATTCCCGGGACTAGCGGTAATGAGCAGTTCTTC.

This clone was counted a few times. The rearrangement links TRBV7-9 to TRBJ2-7; D is possibly TRBD2 (5 bases). The CDR3 extends over 14 amino acids. V gave up 4 bases and J gave up 5 bases, with 15 bases separating them. In germline, CDR1 is SEHNR, CDR2 FQNEAQ (reference sequence). In DNA, the CDR3 is TGTGCCAGCAGCTCGACCCCCGGGATCGACGAGCAGTACTTC. This encodes CASSSTPGIDEQYF. Together with reference TRBV7-9 and TRBJ2-7, the CDR3 gives the full variable domain: DTGVSQNPRHKITKRGQNVTFRCDPISEHNRLYWYRQTLGQGPEFLTYFQNEAQLEKSRLLSDRFSAERPKGSFSTLEIQRTEQGDSAMYLCASSSTPGIDEQYFGPGTRLTVT.

The chain is built from TRBV5-1 and TRBJ2-7; possibly TRBD2 for D (6 bases). The germline V gene has CDR1 SGHRS and CDR2 YFSETQ. The CDR3 totals 13 residues. V gave up 3 bases and J gave up 2 bases, with 9 bases separating them. The CDR3: CASSYGEAYEQYF. DNA for the CDR3: TGCGCCAGCAGCTACGGGGAGGCCTACGAGCAGTACTTC.

The V call is TRBV4-3, the J call TRBJ1-1; 9 bases are a match to TRBD1. This CDR3 is built from 15 residues. Germline trimming cut 4 bases from V and 1 base from J; bases unmatched to any gene: 4. Germline V gene data show CDR1 as LGHNA and CDR2 as YSLEER. The CDR3 reads CASSPGQGRNTEAFF. CDR3 coding DNA: TGCGCCAGCAGCCCCGGACAGGGGCGGAACACTGAAGCTTTCTTT.

This clone occurred a few times. The CDR3 loop is CASSAGGGQEQFF. In DNA form, the CDR3 reads TGTGCCAGCAGCGCCGGCGGGGGGCAGGAGCAGTTCTTC. V gene TRBV9 combines with J gene TRBJ2-1; 8 bases are a match to TRBD2. Germline values: CDR1 SGDLS, CDR2 YYNGEE. Trimming took 3 bases from V and 10 from J; bases not matched to a gene: 6. The CDR3 length is 13 residues.

The chain uses TRBV4-2 and TRBJ2-1, with a weak D call TRBD2 (5 bases). In germline, CDR1 is LGHNA, CDR2 YNFKEQ. The V gene lost 4 bases and the J gene lost 0 bases, with 13 bases spanning the gap. The CDR3 sequence is 16 residues long. CDR3 in DNA: TGTGCCAGCAGCCCGCAGTGGAGGAGCTCCTACAATGAGCAGTTCTTC. This translates into CASSPQWRSSYNEQFF.

The count of this clone is one. The rearrangement links TRBV27 to TRBJ1-1; no firm D call. Germline CDR1 MNHEY, CDR2 SMNVEV (reference sequence). The V and J ends lost 0 bases and 7 bases respectively, with 15 bases between them. There are 15 residues in the CDR3. This chain's CDR3 is CASSLSPGGGDEAFF. In DNA, the CDR3 is TGTGCCAGCAGTTTATCCCCGGGTGGAGGCGATGAAGCTTTCTTT.

V usage is TRBV27 and J usage is TRBJ2-6, with 7 positions matching TRBD1. CDR3 length equals 21 residues. Per the germline V gene, CDR1 is MNHEY and CDR2 is SMNVEV (reference sequence). The J segment lost 0 bases and the V segment lost 4 bases, leaving 18 bases of the junction unmatched. The CDR3 protein is CASSSTRPGQRYPSGANVLTF. The DNA of the CDR3 is TGTGCCAGCAGTTCTACACGACCGGGACAGCGTTACCCCTCTGGGGCCAACGTCCTGACTTTC.

This chain uses TRBV7-3 with TRBJ1-1; D not resolved. This CDR3 is 13 amino acids long. V lost 0 bases and J lost 4, with 6 bases in between. In germline, CDR1 is SGHTA, CDR2 FQGTGA. This CDR3 reads CASSLTSVTEAFF. The DNA for the CDR3 is TGTGCCAGCAGCTTAACGAGCGTCACTGAAGCTTTCTTT.

The sample holds one count of this clone. In the same sample, other DNA sequences code for this CDR3. This CDR3 reads CAWKEEYTGELFF. As DNA, the CDR3 is TGTGCCTGGAAAGAGGAGTACACCGGGGAGCTGTTTTTT. The chain uses TRBV30 and TRBJ2-2; D is ambiguous. CDR1 and CDR2 (germline): GTSNPN, SVGIG (reference sequence). Between the trimmed V and J ends, which lost 4 bases and 3 bases, there was a span of 9 bases. The CDR3 has 13 amino acids.

This clone appeared a single time. The chain combines TRBV4-1 with TRBJ2-5; D call uncertain. Germline values: CDR1 MGHRA, CDR2 YSYEKL. Trimming stripped 0 bases from V and 6 bases from J, with 17 bases between. This CDR3 is 16 amino acids long. The CDR3 region has the DNA TGCGCCAGCAGCCAAGATCCGACCAGGCCCGAACAGACCCAGTACTTC. Protein sequence: CASSQDPTRPEQTQYF.

The rearrangement uses TRBV29-1 and TRBJ1-2; 11 bases align to TRBD1. The CDR3 totals 14 residues. J gave up 0 bases and V 8 bases, and 5 bases lay outside the gene matches. In germline, CDR1 is SQVTM, CDR2 ANQGSEA. CDR3 sequence (DNA): TGCAGCCTAGGGACAGGGGGTTCTAACTATGGCTACACCTTC. Its protein product is CSLGTGGSNYGYTF.

The V and J genes are TRBV2 and TRBJ1-1; a weak D match, TRBD1 (6 bases). V lost 1 base and J 10 bases, leaving 22 bases between the germline ends. Germline CDR1 SNHLY, CDR2 FYNNEI. CDR3 size: 16 residues. DNA of the CDR3: TGTGCCAGCAGTGAAGTGGGAGGGCAGGGCGACAGGAGAGCTTTCTTT. It codes for CASSEVGGQGDRRAFF. Variable domain in full (rest from reference TRBV2 and TRBJ1-1): EPEVTQTPSHQVTQMGQEVILRCVPISNHLYFYWYRQILGQKVEFLVSFYNNEISEKSEIFDDQFSVERPDGSNFTLKIRSTKLEDSAMYFCASSEVGGQGDRRAFFGQGTRLTVV.

The rearrangement links TRBV29-1 to TRBJ1-2; D is possibly TRBD1 (5 bases). The length of the CDR3 is 14 residues. The V gene's germline CDR1 is SQVTM and CDR2 ANQGSEA. V lost 0 bases to trimming and J lost 7 bases, with 15 bases between them. This CDR3 reads CSVEEAGRRGGYTF. The DNA for the CDR3 is TGCAGCGTTGAAGAGGCGGGGCGTAGGGGTGGCTACACCTTC. Variable domain in full (rest from reference TRBV29-1 and TRBJ1-2): SAVISQKPSRDICQRGTSLTIQCQVDSQVTMMFWYRQQPGQSLTLIATANQGSEATYESGFVIDKFPISRPNLTFSTLTVSNMSPEDSSIYLCSVEEAGRRGGYTFGSGTRLTVV.

The chain recombines TRBV2 with TRBJ1-2, with a weak D call TRBD1 (6 bases). This CDR3 contains 14 residues. V lost 2 bases and J 6 bases, leaving 13 bases between the germline ends. Germline V gene data show CDR1 as SNHLY and CDR2 as FYNNEI. CDR3 region: CASSESTGSDGYTF. The CDR3, as DNA: TGTGCCAGCAGTGAATCGACAGGTTCTGATGGCTACACCTTC.

The table lists this clone with a count of one. This chain links TRBV5-6 with TRBJ2-3, with D possibly matching TRBD1 (6 bases). The germline V gene has CDR1 SGHDT and CDR2 YYEEEE. The CDR3 runs to 19 residues. V was trimmed by 0 bases and J by 0 bases, leaving 20 bases between them. As DNA, the CDR3 is TGTGCCAGCAGCTTGGGGACAGAGGGCGTCCTCGCGAGCACAGATACGCAGTATTTT. This encodes CASSLGTEGVLASTDTQYF.

The J gene is TRBJ2-3, the V gene TRBV27, with D possibly matching TRBD2 (5 bases). V shed 4 bases and J shed 9 bases, with 17 bases lying between them. CDR3 length: 14 residues. Germline CDR1 is MNHEY and CDR2 is SMNVEV (reference sequence). CDR3 sequence reads: CASSSRESYWTQYF. CDR3 in DNA: TGTGCCAGCAGTTCCCGGGAATCCTATTGGACGCAGTATTTT.

The chain joins TRBV7-9 to TRBJ2-1; 9 nucleotides align to TRBD1. V lost 5 bases and J lost 8; bases outside the gene matches: 7. This CDR3 has 14 residues. Germline CDR1 and CDR2: SEHNR and FQNEAQ (reference sequence). The CDR3 bases are TGTGCCAGCAGCGTAGGGACAGGGAAAGATGAGCAGTTCTTC. It translates to CASSVGTGKDEQFF.

This chain uses TRBV6-1 with TRBJ1-4; 7 bases line up with TRBD1. The CDR3 consists of 13 residues. The germline V gene has CDR1 MNHNS and CDR2 SASEGT. Germline trimming cut 6 bases from V and 4 bases from J; bases unmatched to any gene: 2. The CDR3 loop reads CASRRQGNEKLFF. In nucleotides, the CDR3 is TGTGCCAGCAGAAGACAGGGTAATGAAAAACTGTTTTTT.

For the CDR3, the DNA is TGTGCCAGCAGTACTGACGGGGAGAGCTCCTACGAGCAGTACTTC. Residues: CASSTDGESSYEQYF. The rearrangement uses TRBV6-1 and TRBJ2-7, with D tentatively TRBD2 (5 bases). From germline, CDR1 is MNHNS and CDR2 SASEGT. There are 15 residues in the CDR3. Between the trimmed V and J ends, which lost 5 bases and 0 bases, there was a span of 14 bases.

DNA of the CDR3: TGTGCCAGCAGGGAGGGTCAGAACTATGGCTACACCTTC. Translating it yields CASREGQNYGYTF. The chain employs TRBV27 and TRBJ1-2; no clear D gene. Trimming removed 6 bases from V and 2 bases from J, with 10 bases in between. The CDR3 runs to 13 residues. The germline CDR1 and CDR2 sequences are MNHEY and SMNVEV (reference sequence).

The chain carries TRBV19 and TRBJ2-5; D may be TRBD1 (6 bases). Deletions cut 5 bases from V and 7 bases from J, with 17 bases between. Germline V gene data show CDR1 as LNHDA and CDR2 as SQIVND (reference sequence). The CDR3 runs 14 residues. CDR3 bases: TGTGCCAGTAGTTCCGGGACAACAAAGAGGACCCAGTACTTC. Translating gives CASSSGTTKRTQYF. The full variable domain, completed using reference TRBV19 and TRBJ2-5, is DGGITQSPKYLFRKEGQNVTLSCEQNLNHDAMYWYRQDPGQGLRLIYYSQIVNDFQKGDIAEGYSVSREKKESFPLTVTSAQKNPTAFYLCASSSGTTKRTQYFGPGTRLLVL.